This T cell receptor beta chain was observed in a study of T cells after yellow fever vaccination. This clonotype showed up many times. UMIs were added to TCR cDNA along with a universal primer site when it was made by 5'RACE template switching. TCRdb processed the 5' RACE reads anew with MiXCR; each CDR3 protein has one entry. The sample lists roughly 310,000 distinct CDR3 sequences; roughly 4% were seen once. Per the germline V gene, CDR1 is MNHEY and CDR2 is SVGAGI. Trimming stripped 5 bases from V and 2 bases from J, with 31 bases between. The CDR3 contains 21 residues. Material: PBMCs, obtained on the day of the yellow fever booster vaccination. This clonotype was obtained from a man between 18 and 35 years old who received the YFV17D yellow fever vaccine. V is TRBV6-5 and J is TRBJ1-5; D is possibly TRBD1 (5 bases). For the CDR3, the DNA is TGTGCCAGCAGTCCAACACTTCCCGGGACCCGTCTCAATCGGGGCAATCAGCCCCAGCATTTT. Amino acids: CASSPTLPGTRLNRGNQPQHF.